The T cell receptor (beta chain) under discussion was sequenced for a study of shared clonotypes between healthy human individuals. Study findings and constraints: Sampling covered blood only; tissue repertoires likely differ.

Germline lookup yields CDR1 ENHRY and CDR2 SYGVKD. The CDR3 has 15 amino acids. Trimming cost V 0 bases and J 5 bases, with 13 bases left between them. As to this clone: Its antigen is not identified.

Produced via immunoSEQ multiplex PCR; TCRdb's table is partial and in-frame only. This sample has about 470,000 clones; 79% occur once, and the top ten carry around 14%. The sequenced sample was PBMCs. The source of this sequence is a woman in her 40s in good health. Some clones in this sample may be carry-over from other donors' samples. V usage is TRBV10-3 and J usage is TRBJ1-1; D is unclear. The CDR3 coding sequence is TGTGCCATCAGTGAGTCAACCGGGGTGAGGACTGAAGCTTTCTTT. Encoded protein: CAISESTGVRTEAFF.